This T cell receptor (beta chain) was sequenced during a study of Graves' ophthalmopathy and Graves' hyperthyroidism. The diagnosis was founded upon clinical symptoms, serum thyroxine, TRAb, thyroid ultrasound and orbital computed tomography. Many counts were recorded for this clonotype. Its cognate antigen is unknown. Amplified material comprised TCR beta CDR3 regions derived from RNA transcripts. A first-round RT-PCR used HTBI primers, followed by a second-round multiplex PCR. TCRdb independently ran MiXCR on the multiplex PCR reads; one entry per CDR3 protein. The data hold 300,000 to 500,000 distinct CDR3 sequences, with just over 15% observed a single time. The ends were cut back, 2 bases at V and 5 bases at J, with 10 bases in the middle. The CDR3 length is 13 residues. Germline assignment: CDR1 SGHTA and CDR2 FQGNSA. Study observations and caveats: Blood also contained most of the expanded thyroid clonotypes above 0.001 frequency.

The chain employs TRBV7-2 and TRBJ2-7, with D possibly matching TRBD1 (6 bases). Sequenced material: peripheral blood. The origin of this receptor is a woman under 30 with stable Graves' hyperthyroidism. In DNA form, the CDR3 reads TGTGCCAGCAGCTTAATACCAGGGGACGAGCAGTACTTC. Its translation: CASSLIPGDEQYF.